This T cell receptor (beta chain) was observed in a study of identical twins. V was clipped by 4 bases and J by 2 bases; unmatched bases: 4. The CDR3 consists of 16 residues. TCRdb reprocessed the 5' RACE reads via MiXCR and lists one record per CDR3 protein. The profile shows 570,000 or so distinct CDR3 sequences, 9.6% of them singletons. This clonotype was recorded a few times. These same data were also listed under a study on yellow fever vaccine responses in identical twins.

The rearrangement joins TRBV12-3 or TRBV12-4 to TRBJ2-3; TRBD1 matches at 12 bases. The receptor was isolated from a woman younger than 30 in good health. The sample taken for sequencing was PBMCs. The CDR3 sequence: CASSWAGQGATDTQYF. As DNA, the CDR3 is TGTGCCAGCAGTTGGGCGGGACAGGGGGCCACAGATACGCAGTATTTT.